This T cell receptor (beta chain) was recorded in a study of regulatory T cells in long-lasting Graves disease. Stated time point: newly diagnosed GD, antithyroid drugs for less than 3 months. PBMC RNA served as the TCR library source. Patients with Graves' disease were diagnosed by American Thyroid Association guidelines. To make TCR beta libraries, researchers used iRepertoire HTBI primers and Arm-PCR of CDR3 regions. One entry per CDR3 protein, called by TCRdb with MiXCR from the multiplex PCR reads. The profile shows about 610,000 distinct CDR3 sequences, 16% of them singletons. This clonotype was detected ten times or more. The CDR3 is 14 residues long. Germline CDR1 and CDR2: SGDLS and YYNGEE. The ends were cut back, 3 bases at V and 0 bases at J, with 10 bases in the middle. These data also formed part of another study, on T cells in Graves' hyperthyroidism and ophthalmopathy.

The specimen comprised peripheral blood mononuclear cells (PBMCs), sampled at new diagnosis, from a patient treated with antithyroid drugs. The TCR originated in a man between 18 and 29 years old with Graves disease. The chain couples TRBV9 to TRBJ2-7; D possibly corresponds to TRBD1 (6 bases). CDR3 nucleotides: TGTGCCAGCAGCGCCGGACAGAACTCCTACGAGCAGTACTTC. It encodes CASSAGQNSYEQYF.